Listed here are 31 T cell receptor beta chains from one sample, sequenced in a study of Ad26.COV2.S vaccination and SARS-CoV-2 variants. This table comes from immunoSEQ multiplex PCR, and its TCRdb copy is limited to in-frame clones, with some not included. The sample has about 470,000 clones, around 91% seen once; the top ten hold roughly 4%. Treatment described: some 20 received Ad26.COV2.S at low or high dose, single or two shots; about 5 received placebo; per-sample allocation not given. The samples were gathered on day 63 after the first injection of vaccine or placebo. The sample here was peripheral blood, taken in a trial of Ad26.COV2.S vaccine versus placebo. These receptors were obtained from a person aged 18 to 59 who received the Ad26.COV2.S COVID-19 vaccine or a placebo.

This chain joins TRBV9 and TRBJ2-7; 9 bases match TRBD2. The CDR3 has 15 amino acids. V trimming: 0 bases; J trimming: 4 bases; junction bases outside the gene matches: 5. Germline V lookup: CDR1 SGDLS, CDR2 YYNGEE. This CDR3 reads CASSVGVAGVYEQYF. DNA for the CDR3: TGTGCCAGCAGCGTAGGAGTAGCGGGAGTTTACGAGCAGTACTTC.

The V and J genes are TRBV4-2 and TRBJ2-3; D unresolved. Trimming removed 4 bases from V and 5 bases from J, with 16 bases in between. Germline V gene sequence: CDR1 LGHNA, CDR2 YNFKEQ. The CDR3 runs 15 residues. CDR3: CASSLSFGSKDTQYF. In DNA form, the CDR3 reads TGTGCCAGCAGCCTAAGTTTTGGGTCGAAAGATACGCAGTATTTT.

This sequence joins TRBV7-2 and TRBJ2-4; a possible D gene is TRBD1 (5 bases). The CDR3 is 15 amino acids. The V and J ends lost 4 bases and 2 bases respectively, with 12 bases between them. Germline assignment: CDR1 SGHTA and CDR2 FQGNSA. CDR3 region: CASSSEQVTKNIQYF. As DNA, the CDR3 is TGTGCCAGCAGCTCCGAACAGGTGACCAAAAACATTCAGTACTTC.

The V and J genes are TRBV7-9 and TRBJ1-4; perhaps TRBD1 as D (5 bases). The germline V gene encodes CDR1 SEHNR and CDR2 FQNEAQ (reference sequence). The CDR3 length is 19 residues. The V and J ends lost 5 bases and 3 bases respectively, with 25 bases between them. CDR3 region: CASSHPPPRDRSANEKLFF. CDR3 bases: TGTGCCAGCAGCCATCCCCCCCCCAGGGATAGGTCGGCTAATGAAAAACTGTTTTTT.

The V call is TRBV7-3, the J call TRBJ2-1; 8 bases map to TRBD2. J was trimmed by 5 bases and V by 5 bases; bases with no gene match: 8. Germline V gene data show CDR1 as SGHTA and CDR2 as FQGTGA. This CDR3 spans 15 amino acids. The CDR3 loop is CASSIRLAGNNEQFF. CDR3 bases: TGTGCCAGCAGCATAAGATTAGCGGGGAACAATGAGCAGTTCTTC.

The chain couples TRBV7-2 to TRBJ2-3, with D unresolved. Trimming removed 3 bases at V and 2 bases at J, with 0 bases between. Looked up from germline, CDR1 is SGHTA and CDR2 is FQGNSA. The CDR3 consists of 11 residues. CDR3 loop: CASSFTDTQYF. CDR3 nucleotides: TGTGCCAGCAGCTTCACAGATACGCAGTATTTT.

The chain is built from TRBV30 and TRBJ1-5, with 8 bases fitting TRBD1. Trimming at V came to 5 bases and at J to 4 bases, leaving 4 bases not matched to a gene. Germline V CDR1 and CDR2: GTSNPN, SVGIG (reference sequence). The CDR3 covers 13 residues. Here the CDR3 DNA reads TGTGCCTGGTCCAGGGGGCCTAATCAGCCCCAGCATTTT. Translated: CAWSRGPNQPQHF. Together with reference TRBV30 and TRBJ1-5, the CDR3 gives the full variable domain: SQTIHQWPATLVQPVGSPLSLECTVEGTSNPNLYWYRQAAGRGLQLLFYSVGIGQISSEVPQNLSASRPQDRQFILSSKKLLLSDSGFYLCAWSRGPNQPQHFGDGTRLSIL.

The chain has TRBV6-2 or TRBV6-3 and TRBJ2-7; 8 nucleotides line up with TRBD2. Per germline, CDR1 MNHEY and CDR2 SVGEGT. The V segment lost 2 bases and the J segment 3 bases; nucleotides outside the gene matches: 15. This CDR3 has 18 amino acids. The DNA of the CDR3 is TGTGCCAGCAGTTACGCCCATGGACTAGCCCAAACGCGCTACGAGCAGTACTTC. Translated: CASSYAHGLAQTRYEQYF.

The chain combines TRBV25-1 with TRBJ2-7; 7 nucleotides line up with TRBD1. The CDR3 has 13 residues. V dropped 6 bases and J dropped 4; count of bases not matched to a gene: 6. Germline CDR1 MGHDK, CDR2 SYGVNS. The CDR3 sequence: CASRGQETYEQYF. In DNA form, the CDR3 reads TGTGCCAGCAGAGGACAGGAAACTTACGAGCAGTACTTC.

The J gene is TRBJ1-2, the V gene TRBV5-1; weak D call: TRBD1 (6 bases). Germline V gene sequence: CDR1 SGHRS, CDR2 YFSETQ. The CDR3 totals 16 residues. V lost 4 bases and J 4 bases, leaving 20 bases between the germline ends. Written as DNA, the CDR3 is TGCGCCAGCAGCGCCAGCGGGGGGGCGCCGAGCTATGGCTACACCTTC. Its translation: CASSASGGAPSYGYTF.

The chain links TRBV18 to TRBJ2-1, with TRBD2 identical over 10 bases. The CDR3 is made up of 14 amino acids. Trimming cost V 8 bases and J 6 bases; bases outside gene matches: 7. Germline lookup yields CDR1 KGHSH and CDR2 LQKENI. The CDR3 loop is CASRTSGNFNEQFF. DNA for the CDR3: TGTGCCAGCCGGACTAGCGGCAATTTCAATGAGCAGTTCTTC. Complete variable domain (other parts from reference TRBV18 and TRBJ2-1): NAGVMQNPRHLVRRRGQEARLRCSPMKGHSHVYWYRQLPEEGLKFMVYLQKENIIDESGMPKERFSAEFPKEGPSILRIQQVVRGDSAAYFCASRTSGNFNEQFFGPGTRLTVL.

V and J are TRBV6-5 and TRBJ2-1, with TRBD1 matching 9 bases. Germline V gene sequence: CDR1 MNHEY, CDR2 SVGAGI. The J segment lost 0 bases and the V segment lost 5 bases, leaving 2 bases of the junction unmatched. CDR3 length equals 15 residues. The DNA of the CDR3 is TGTGCCAGCAGTAAGACAGGGGGCTCCTACAATGAGCAGTTCTTC. This encodes CASSKTGGSYNEQFF.

The chain combines TRBV6-4 with TRBJ2-3; D tentatively fits TRBD1 or TRBD2 (5 bases each). The CDR3 has 14 amino acids. The germline V gene has CDR1 MRHNA and CDR2 SNTAGT. The V end lost 5 bases, the J end lost 1 base, and 10 bases lay between the germline ends. The CDR3 DNA reads as TGTGCCAGCAGTAGGGACGGCGGCACAGATACGCAGTATTTT. This gives the protein CASSRDGGTDTQYF.

This rearrangement joins TRBV2 to TRBJ2-7; 7 nucleotides align to TRBD2. The CDR3 is 16 residues long. J lost 11 bases, V lost 6 bases, and 22 bases had no gene match. CDR1 and CDR2 (germline): SNHLY, FYNNEI. The DNA of the CDR3 is TGTGCCAGCAGGACCGGGCCCTTATCGGGAGGTTCCGGGGAGTACTTC. Protein: CASRTGPLSGGSGEYF.

The chain combines TRBV6-4 with TRBJ1-2; D is ambiguous. The germline V gene encodes CDR1 MRHNA and CDR2 SNTAGT. V was pared by 6 bases and J by 6 bases, with 14 bases between. This CDR3 is 13 amino acids long. This CDR3 is CASRTGPKDGYTF. The CDR3 nucleotides read TGTGCCAGCAGGACCGGGCCAAAGGATGGCTACACCTTC.

The chain carries TRBV9 and TRBJ2-1; 10 bases align to TRBD2. This CDR3 is 15 amino acids long. The ends lost 0 bases at V and 7 bases at J; junction bases unmatched: 4. CDR1 is SGDLS and CDR2 is YYNGEE in the germline V gene. CDR3 DNA sequence: TGTGCCAGCAGCGTAGATCGGACTAGCGGAAATGAGCAGTTCTTC. The encoded protein is CASSVDRTSGNEQFF.

The V gene is TRBV25-1, the J gene TRBJ2-5; no definite D call. Germline V CDR1 and CDR2: MGHDK, SYGVNS. Trimming took off 6 bases at V and 1 base at J, with 15 bases between the two ends. This CDR3 spans 15 amino acids. In DNA, the CDR3 is TGTGCCAGCAGCTGGGGAACTGGTACCCAAGAGACCCAGTACTTC. Translating it yields CASSWGTGTQETQYF.

Concerning this clone itself: This sample includes further DNA sequences coding for the same CDR3. This sequence joins TRBV9 and TRBJ1-3, with a tentative D call TRBD1 (5 bases). CDR3 length equals 14 residues. The germline V and J ends were trimmed by 3 bases and 1 base, with 8 bases remaining between them. Germline assignment: CDR1 SGDLS and CDR2 YYNGEE. The CDR3 DNA reads TGTGCCAGCAGCGCGGGACTGTCTGGAAACACCATATATTTT. It codes for CASSAGLSGNTIYF.

The chain employs TRBV4-2 and TRBJ1-3, with unresolved D. Germline V gives CDR1 LGHNA, CDR2 YNFKEQ. The CDR3 length is 16 residues. V gave up 8 bases and J gave up 0 bases, with 17 bases separating them. CDR3 amino acids: CASATRGRISGNTIYF. For the CDR3, the DNA is TGTGCCAGCGCTACCCGAGGGCGTATCTCTGGAAACACCATATATTTT.

This chain connects TRBV7-8 to TRBJ2-1; 11 bases line up with TRBD2. CDR1 and CDR2 from the germline V gene are SGHVS and FQNEAQ. V lost 2 bases and J lost 6; bases outside the gene matches: 6. CDR3 length: 16 residues. CDR3 sequence reads: CASSLLSGRVGNEQFF. DNA for the CDR3: TGTGCCAGCAGCTTACTTAGCGGGAGGGTTGGCAATGAGCAGTTCTTC.

The chain carries TRBV18 and TRBJ2-5; 9 nucleotides match TRBD2. V trimming: 1 base; J trimming: 3 bases; junction bases outside the gene matches: 3. This CDR3 contains 15 residues. The germline V gene has CDR1 KGHSH and CDR2 LQKENI. The CDR3 is CASSPLSSGKETQYF. The CDR3, as DNA: TGTGCCAGCTCACCACTGTCTAGCGGGAAAGAGACCCAGTACTTC.

This clone was detected only once. The chain recombines TRBV9 with TRBJ1-3; D gene uncertain. The CDR3 sequence is 14 residues long. Germline CDR1 SGDLS, CDR2 YYNGEE. Trimming shortened V by 4 bases and J by 0 bases, and 8 bases separated the two germline ends. CDR3 sequence: CASSSGFSGNTIYF. In DNA, the CDR3 is TGTGCCAGCAGCTCGGGGTTCTCTGGAAACACCATATATTTT.

This clone has a handful of counts. The chain joins TRBV7-2 to TRBJ2-2; no clear D. This CDR3 comprises 12 residues. Germline CDR1 and CDR2: SGHTA and FQGNSA. Trimming shortened V by 7 bases and J by 8 bases, and 11 bases separated the two germline ends. This CDR3 reads CASILHRGELFF. The CDR3 nucleotides read TGTGCCAGCATCCTCCATAGGGGGGAGCTGTTTTTT. Based on the CDR3 plus reference TRBV7-2 and TRBJ2-2, the full variable domain is GAGVSQSPSNKVTEKGKDVELRCDPISGHTALYWYRQSLGQGLEFLIYFQGNSAPDKSGLPSDRFSAERTGGSVSTLTIQRTQQEDSAVYLCASILHRGELFFGEGSRLTVL.

The chain uses TRBV7-6 and TRBJ2-6; D assignment may be TRBD1 or TRBD2 (5 bases each). V was trimmed by 3 bases and J by 1 base, leaving 7 bases between them. The length of the CDR3 is 15 residues. The germline CDR1 and CDR2 sequences are SGHVS and FNYEAQ. The CDR3 loop is CASSFEGSGANVLTF. The CDR3 DNA follows: TGTGCCAGCAGCTTTGAGGGGTCTGGGGCCAACGTCCTGACTTTC.

The chain uses TRBV7-2 and TRBJ2-5; D perhaps matches TRBD2 (5 bases). Trimming took 3 bases from V and 4 from J, leaving 12 bases between them. This CDR3 has 14 amino acids. Germline lookup yields CDR1 SGHTA and CDR2 FQGNSA. CDR3 loop: CASSFGVSVETQYF. The CDR3 DNA reads as TGTGCCAGCAGCTTTGGGGTTAGCGTAGAGACCCAGTACTTC.

The chain links TRBV21-1 to TRBJ2-1; TRBD2 is the table's D call, not checked against the DNA. TRBV21-1 is a listed pseudogene. This CDR3 is 18 amino acids long. The CDR3 reads CASSKAPASGSRDNEQFF. The DNA for the CDR3 is TGTGCCAGCAGCAAAGCGCCGGCTAGCGGGAGTCGGGACAATGAGCAGTTCTTC.

The chain carries TRBV21-1 and TRBJ2-6; the table's D call, TRBD1, has no DNA check behind it. TRBV21-1 is recorded as a pseudogene. This CDR3 has 16 amino acids. In DNA form, the CDR3 reads TGTGCCAGCAGCAAAGACAGGGTTCTGGGGGCCAACGTCCTGACTTTC. This sequence encodes CASSKDRVLGANVLTF.

V and J are TRBV7-8 and TRBJ2-3, with TRBD2 matching over 7 bases. The CDR3 is 15 residues long. The trim removed 3 bases at V and 0 bases at J, leaving 3 bases unmatched. Germline V gene data show CDR1 as SGHVS and CDR2 as FQNEAQ. DNA of the CDR3: TGTGCCAGCAGCTTTCGGCGGGAGAGCACAGATACGCAGTATTTT. This translates into CASSFRRESTDTQYF.

This chain uses TRBV4-3 with TRBJ1-3, with a tentative D call TRBD1 (5 bases). CDR1 LGHNA and CDR2 YSLEER come from the germline V gene. The V gene lost 0 bases and the J gene lost 2 bases, with 14 bases spanning the gap. This CDR3 has 17 amino acids. The CDR3 here is CASSQDRAGNTGNTIYF. DNA of the CDR3: TGCGCCAGCAGCCAAGATAGGGCAGGGAACACTGGAAACACCATATATTTT.

The chain employs TRBV6-2 or TRBV6-3 and TRBJ2-7; D gene ambiguous. This CDR3 comprises 14 residues. V was cut by 0 bases and J by 5 bases, with 11 bases left in between. CDR1 and CDR2 (germline): MNHEY, SVGEGT. In DNA, the CDR3 is TGTGCCAGCAGTTACTCTCTAACCCATAACGAGCAGTACTTC. It yields the protein CASSYSLTHNEQYF.

The chain recombines TRBV14 with TRBJ2-7; 7 bases line up with TRBD2. Germline V gene data show CDR1 as SGHDN and CDR2 as FVKESK. The CDR3 has 15 amino acids. The junction had 8 bases not matched to a gene; V was cut back by 4 bases and J by 2 bases. The CDR3 loop reads CASSRPGLSPYEQYF. The CDR3 DNA follows: TGTGCCAGCAGCCGACCGGGACTATCGCCCTACGAGCAGTACTTC.